The 10 T cell receptor beta chains below were found in one sample sequenced in a study of post-analysis software for immune sequencing data. These TCRs are of unknown antigen specificity. Study-level points and caveats: TRBV5-6, TRBV5-1 and TRBV20-1 belonged to a set of a handful of TRBV segments that were more frequent in patients than controls.

Unique molecular identifiers had been added to the TCR beta cDNA libraries. TCRdb reprocessed the PCR reads via MiXCR and lists one record per CDR3 protein. Altogether about 800,000 distinct CDR3 sequences are present, 30% being singletons, with the ten largest covering more than 0.55%. The sequenced material came from blood. The receptors derive from a girl aged 5 to 17 with multiple sclerosis.

This chain uses TRBV5-1 with TRBJ1-1, with TRBD1 matching over 11 bases. In germline, CDR1 is SGHRS, CDR2 YFSETQ. The junction had 5 bases not matched to a gene; V was cut back by 4 bases and J by 0 bases. This CDR3 region has 16 residues. The CDR3, as DNA: TGCGCCAGCAGCCCCGGACAGGGGGCGCTGAACACTGAAGCTTTCTTT. Residues: CASSPGQGALNTEAFF.

The gene calls are TRBV6-2 or TRBV6-3 and TRBJ2-1, with TRBD2 identical over 8 bases. The CDR3 has 16 amino acids. Germline trimming cut 5 bases from V and 0 bases from J; bases unmatched to any gene: 6. The germline V gene has CDR1 MNHEY and CDR2 SVGEGT. The CDR3: CASSALAASSYNEQFF. The CDR3, as DNA: TGTGCCAGCAGTGCACTAGCGGCCAGCTCCTACAATGAGCAGTTCTTC.

V and J are TRBV5-5 and TRBJ2-5; 10 bases fit TRBD1. CDR3 length: 15 amino acids. V lost 3 bases, J lost 3 bases, and 5 bases stayed unmatched. Germline lookup yields CDR1 SGHKS and CDR2 YYEKEE (reference sequence). DNA of the CDR3: TGTGCCAGCAGCTCTTGGGACAGGGGCAAAGAGACCCAGTACTTC. Translated: CASSSWDRGKETQYF.

This clonotype has just a few counts. The chain has TRBV28 and TRBJ1-2; D is uncertain. The CDR3 runs 14 residues. V lost 3 bases and J 5 bases, leaving 13 bases between the germline ends. Germline V gene sequence: CDR1 MDHEN, CDR2 SYDVKM. The CDR3 sequence is CASSFTGPGYGYTF. The CDR3 DNA follows: TGTGCCAGCAGTTTCACCGGGCCGGGATATGGCTACACCTTC.

This clonotype has a handful of counts. This rearrangement joins TRBV5-1 to TRBJ2-5; D is ambiguous. CDR1 SGHRS and CDR2 YFSETQ come from the germline V gene. Trimming shortened V by 0 bases and J by 5 bases, and 17 bases separated the two germline ends. This CDR3 is 16 amino acids long. As DNA, the CDR3 is TGCGCCAGCAGCTTGGCCGTGGCGGCCCGGCGGGAGACCCAGTACTTC. Its translation is CASSLAVAARRETQYF. Based on the CDR3 plus reference TRBV5-1 and TRBJ2-5, the full variable domain is KAGVTQTPRYLIKTRGQQVTLSCSPISGHRSVSWYQQTPGQGLQFLFEYFSETQRNKGNFPGRFSGRQFSNSRSEMNVSTLELGDSALYLCASSLAVAARRETQYFGPGTRLLVL.

As regards this clonotype: The junction differs from germline at one of its ends, possibly a read error. This chain uses TRBV20-1 with TRBJ1-6; the match to TRBD1 covers 9 bases. Per the germline V gene, CDR1 is DFQATT and CDR2 is SNEGSKA (reference sequence). This CDR3 spans 15 amino acids. This chain's CDR3 is CSARGPGTGTSPPHF. CDR3 in DNA: TGCAGTGCCAGAGGACCCGGGACAGGGACCTCACCCCCCCACTTT.

The chain employs TRBV11-3 and TRBJ2-3; 13 positions agree with TRBD2. J was trimmed by 0 bases and V by 5 bases; bases with no gene match: 2. The CDR3 is 16 amino acids. Germline CDR1 and CDR2: SGHNT and YENEEA. This CDR3 reads CASSRTSGGSTDTQYF. The CDR3 DNA reads TGTGCCAGCAGCCGGACTAGCGGGGGAAGCACAGATACGCAGTATTTT.

This clonotype was seen a few times. The DNA for the CDR3 is TGCGCCAGCAGCTTGGTGGGGGTGACCTCTGGGGCCAACGTCCTGACTTTC. Its protein is CASSLVGVTSGANVLTF. The chain links TRBV5-1 to TRBJ2-6; the D call may be TRBD1 or TRBD2 (5 bases each). The CDR3 loop spans 17 amino acids. From germline, CDR1 is SGHRS and CDR2 YFSETQ. V was shortened by 0 bases and J by 0 bases, with 10 bases between the two germline ends.

Notes on this clonotype: One base away lies a much larger clone, so this may be a sequencing read error. CDR3 sequence reads: CSATESGGGTQYF. The DNA for the CDR3 is TGCAGTGCTACAGAGTCAGGGGGTGGGACCCAGTACTTC. V is TRBV20-1 and J is TRBJ2-5, with 7 bases lining up with TRBD1. CDR3 length equals 13 residues. The ends lost 4 bases at V and 7 bases at J; junction bases unmatched: 9. Germline loops: CDR1 DFQATT, CDR2 SNEGSKA (reference sequence).

The chain carries TRBV20-1 and TRBJ1-5; D is perhaps TRBD1 (5 bases). V was pared by 6 bases and J by 0 bases, with 12 bases between. The V gene's germline CDR1 is DFQATT and CDR2 SNEGSKA (reference sequence). This CDR3 comprises 14 residues. Written as DNA, the CDR3 is TGCAGTGCCTGGGGACGGATTAGCAATCAGCCCCAGCATTTT. This gives the protein CSAWGRISNQPQHF.